The text below deals with one T cell receptor beta chain. As yet, its antigen is unknown. The genomic DNA of each subset was split evenly across several immunoSEQ plates. Sequencing used immunoSEQ multiplex PCR; TCRdb keeps in-frame clones, though not all of them. In the table there are some 790,000 clones, 55% to 75% of which are singletons. This sample was taken from a study of shared clonotypes between healthy human individuals. Overall study findings and caveats: In having few donors, the study represented limited genetic and exposure-history diversity. Shared clonotypes: about 5% naive CD4, 3.5% to 4% naive CD8, 2% to 2.5% memory CD4, about 0.41% memory CD8. Generation probabilities of non-shared clonotypes were lower (relative to those shared by all four donors).

Germline V gene lookup returns CDR1 LNHDA and CDR2 SQIVND (reference sequence). V lost 7 bases and J 4 bases, leaving 14 bases between the germline ends. The CDR3 sequence is 14 residues long. Sequenced material: memory CD4+ T cells sorted from blood. Subset meaning: CD45RA-negative fraction. This chain joins TRBV19 and TRBJ2-1; D uncertain. This clonotype was obtained from a woman between 25 and 40 years old in good health. The CDR3 protein is CASNSFSNYNEQFF. DNA for the CDR3: TGTGCCAGTAACAGTTTCAGTAATTACAATGAGCAGTTCTTC.